What follows is one T cell receptor beta chain and its context. Its antigen is as yet unknown. Trimming shortened V by 0 bases and J by 0 bases, and 15 bases separated the two germline ends. Germline values: CDR1 LGHNA, CDR2 YSLEER. The CDR3 consists of 19 residues. This sample stems from a study of shared clonotypes between healthy human individuals. TCRdb's table, derived via immunoSEQ multiplex PCR, lists solely in-frame clones and lacks some. Of over a million clones listed, about 80% are singletons. Overall study findings and caveats: Generally, naive subsets (rather than memory subsets) showed larger estimated richness.

V gene TRBV4-3 combines with J gene TRBJ2-6; D is unclear. Sequencing was carried out using memory CD4+ T cells from PBMCs. The subset is: CD45RA-negative fraction. The receptor was isolated from a young man in good health. Some clones in this sample may be carry-over from other donors' samples. The CDR3: CASSQDYRQTFSGANVLTF. The CDR3 bases are TGCGCCAGCAGCCAAGATTACAGACAAACCTTCTCTGGGGCCAACGTCCTGACTTTC.